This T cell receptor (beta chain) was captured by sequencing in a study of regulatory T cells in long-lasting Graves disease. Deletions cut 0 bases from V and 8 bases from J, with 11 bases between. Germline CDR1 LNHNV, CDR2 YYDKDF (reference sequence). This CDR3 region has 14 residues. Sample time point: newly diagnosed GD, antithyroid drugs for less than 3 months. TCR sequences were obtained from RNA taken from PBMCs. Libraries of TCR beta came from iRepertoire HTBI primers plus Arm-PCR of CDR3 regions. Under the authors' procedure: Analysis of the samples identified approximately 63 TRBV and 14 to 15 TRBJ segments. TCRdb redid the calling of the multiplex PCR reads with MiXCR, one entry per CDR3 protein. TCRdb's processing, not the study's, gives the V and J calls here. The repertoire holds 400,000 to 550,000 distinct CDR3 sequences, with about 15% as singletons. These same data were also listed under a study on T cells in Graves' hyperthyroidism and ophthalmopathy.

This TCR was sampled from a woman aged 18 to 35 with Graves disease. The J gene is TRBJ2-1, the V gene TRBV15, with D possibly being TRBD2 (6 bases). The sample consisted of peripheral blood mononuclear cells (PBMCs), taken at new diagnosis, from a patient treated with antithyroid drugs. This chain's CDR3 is CATSRDPSGDEQFF. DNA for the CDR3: TGTGCCACCAGCAGAGATCCTTCGGGGGATGAGCAGTTCTTC.